Listed here are 16 T cell receptor beta chains from one sample, sequenced in a study of memory CD4+ T cells and cytomegalovirus serostatus. Single viable CD3+CD4+CD8-CD45RO+ cells were sorted as the memory CD4+ T cells. Profiled with immunoSEQ multiplex PCR; TCRdb holds only in-frame clones, not every one. The sample includes approximately 50,000 clones, around 79% seen only once; the top ten take 2.6%. The sample taken for sequencing was memory CD4+ T cells from blood. The receptors stem from an adult in good health and CMV-seropositive.

The rearrangement uses TRBV7-3 and TRBJ2-1; D ambiguous. The CDR3 totals 14 residues. The germline gives CDR1 SGHTA, CDR2 FQGTGA. V lost 5 bases and J lost 10, with 18 bases in between. CDR3 region: CASSLDQASREQFF. CDR3 DNA: TGTGCCAGCAGCCTCGACCAGGCCTCCAGGGAGCAGTTCTTC. The full variable domain, completed using reference TRBV7-3 and TRBJ2-1, is GAGVSQTPSNKVTEKGKYVELRCDPISGHTALYWYRQSLGQGPEFLIYFQGTGAADDSGLPNDRFFAVRPEGSVSTLKIQRTERGDSAVYLCASSLDQASREQFFGPGTRLTVL.

V and J are TRBV11-2 and TRBJ2-1; TRBD2 matches at 8 bases. The germline V gene has CDR1 SGHAT and CDR2 FQNNGV. This CDR3 region has 15 residues. V gave up 1 base and J gave up 9 bases; unmatched junction bases: 8. CDR3 sequence reads: CASSLVSGGPSEQFF. CDR3 DNA sequence: TGTGCCAGCAGCTTAGTTTCGGGAGGGCCCAGTGAGCAGTTCTTC.

The CDR3 loop reads CASSQDGHSVYGYTF. In DNA form, the CDR3 reads TGTGCCAGCAGCCAAGATGGGCACAGCGTGTATGGCTACACCTTC. J is TRBJ1-2 and V is TRBV4-2, with D hard to call. Germline CDR1 reads LGHNA; CDR2 reads YNFKEQ. The ends were cut back, 0 bases at V and 5 bases at J, with 13 bases in the middle. The CDR3 runs 15 residues.

The V gene is TRBV6-5, the J gene TRBJ1-5; no firm D call. Germline CDR1 MNHEY, CDR2 SVGAGI. The CDR3 covers 13 residues. The V end was cut by 5 bases, the J end by 5 bases, with 10 bases between. CDR3 DNA: TGTGCCAGCAGTAAACAGTGGGATCAGCCCCAGCATTTT. The encoded protein is CASSKQWDQPQHF.

V and J are TRBV2 and TRBJ2-2, with D maybe TRBD2 (6 bases). With 7 bases removed from V and 0 bases from J, the gap between germline ends came to 12 bases. Germline V lookup: CDR1 SNHLY, CDR2 FYNNEI. The CDR3 has 15 amino acids. CDR3: CASTPTGANTGELFF. Written as DNA, the CDR3 is TGTGCCAGCACCCCGACGGGAGCGAACACCGGGGAGCTGTTTTTT.

The chain has TRBV28 and TRBJ2-4; possible D gene TRBD2, 6 bases. The germline V gene encodes CDR1 MDHEN and CDR2 SYDVKM. CDR3 length equals 14 residues. V was trimmed by 8 bases and J by 7 bases, leaving 18 bases between them. CDR3 in amino acids: CASSSGGIRNIQYF. For the CDR3, the DNA is TGTGCCAGCTCCTCAGGCGGGATCCGGAACATTCAGTACTTC.

The chain combines TRBV9 with TRBJ2-5, with a tentative D call TRBD2 (6 bases). The CDR3 contains 14 residues. Trimming cost V 0 bases and J 5 bases, with 11 bases left between them. Germline CDR1 is SGDLS and CDR2 is YYNGEE. The CDR3 reads CASSVEPGVETQYF. As DNA, the CDR3 is TGTGCCAGCAGCGTAGAACCGGGGGTGGAGACCCAGTACTTC.

The gene calls are TRBV7-9 and TRBJ1-4, with unresolved D. Germline lookup yields CDR1 SEHNR and CDR2 FQNEAQ (reference sequence). The CDR3 is 13 residues long. The V end lost 5 bases, the J end lost 7 bases, and 11 bases lay between the germline ends. The CDR3 nucleotides are TGTGCCAGCAGCCCCCGGATGGGTGAAAAACTGTTTTTT. Protein: CASSPRMGEKLFF. Using reference TRBV7-9 and TRBJ1-4 for the parts outside the CDR3, the full variable domain is DTGVSQNPRHKITKRGQNVTFRCDPISEHNRLYWYRQTLGQGPEFLTYFQNEAQLEKSRLLSDRFSAERPKGSFSTLEIQRTEQGDSAMYLCASSPRMGEKLFFGSGTQLSVL.

The chain has TRBV6-6 and TRBJ2-2; D gene uncertain. The CDR3 length is 14 residues. Germline lookup yields CDR1 MNHNY and CDR2 SVGAGI (reference sequence). Trimming removed 6 bases at V and 5 bases at J, with 13 bases between. The CDR3 DNA is TGTGCCAGCAGCCGAAACCTTGGGACCGGGGAGCTGTTTTTT. Its protein product is CASSRNLGTGELFF.

The V and J genes are TRBV7-3 and TRBJ2-2; a weak D match, TRBD2 (5 bases). V lost 6 bases, J lost 6 bases, and 11 bases lay in between. Germline CDR1 reads SGHTA; CDR2 reads FQGTGA. The CDR3 sequence is 13 residues long. The DNA of the CDR3 is TGTGCCAGCAGTAAAAGCGGTCCCGGGGAGCTGTTTTTT. Its protein is CASSKSGPGELFF.

This sequence joins TRBV29-1 and TRBJ2-3; 7 nucleotides match TRBD2. Germline V gives CDR1 SQVTM, CDR2 ANQGSEA. With V trimmed by 4 bases and J by 5 bases, 9 bases remained unmatched. CDR3 size: 14 residues. The CDR3 is CSVGLGVAGDTQYF. The CDR3 DNA reads TGCAGCGTTGGGCTGGGAGTAGCGGGAGATACGCAGTATTTT.

The DNA of the CDR3 is TGCGCCAGCAGCCTGCAGGGGGGCGCCACCGGGGAGCTGTTTTTT. Its translation is CASSLQGGATGELFF. This chain joins TRBV4-3 and TRBJ2-2, with D possibly being TRBD1 (7 bases). Germline loops: CDR1 LGHNA, CDR2 YSLEER. The length of the CDR3 is 15 residues. The V end was cut by 4 bases, the J end by 4 bases, with 13 bases between.

The rearrangement uses TRBV5-6 and TRBJ2-2; 8 nucleotides align to TRBD2. The CDR3 is made up of 17 amino acids. V lost 4 bases and J lost 5; bases outside the gene matches: 13. CDR1 is SGHDT and CDR2 is YYEEEE in the germline V gene. The CDR3 is CASSPWVRLAPTGELFF. The CDR3 DNA reads as TGTGCCAGCAGCCCCTGGGTTCGACTAGCGCCAACCGGGGAGCTGTTTTTT. Drawing the rest from reference TRBV5-6 and TRBJ2-2, the complete variable domain is DAGVTQSPTHLIKTRGQQVTLRCSPKSGHDTVSWYQQALGQGPQFIFQYYEEEERQRGNFPDRFSGHQFPNYSSELNVNALLLGDSALYLCASSPWVRLAPTGELFFGEGSRLTVL.

The chain couples TRBV7-2 to TRBJ1-4, with 9 positions matching TRBD1. Germline V gene sequence: CDR1 SGHTA, CDR2 FQGNSA. Trimming took 6 bases from V and 8 from J; bases not matched to a gene: 10. The CDR3 sequence is 15 residues long. CDR3 amino acids: CASSPDRGGKEKLFF. DNA for the CDR3: TGTGCCAGCAGTCCCGACAGGGGGGGAAAAGAAAAACTGTTTTTT.

CDR3 protein: CASSRDEQQPQHF. Written as DNA, the CDR3 is TGTGCCAGCTCAAGGGACGAACAACAGCCCCAGCATTTT. V and J are TRBV18 and TRBJ1-5, with D perhaps matching TRBD1 (5 bases). Germline V gene lookup returns CDR1 KGHSH and CDR2 LQKENI. The CDR3 spans 13 residues. V was trimmed by 5 bases and J by 7 bases, leaving 12 bases between them. Based on the CDR3 plus reference TRBV18 and TRBJ1-5, the full variable domain is NAGVMQNPRHLVRRRGQEARLRCSPMKGHSHVYWYRQLPEEGLKFMVYLQKENIIDESGMPKERFSAEFPKEGPSILRIQQVVRGDSAAYFCASSRDEQQPQHFGDGTRLSIL.

The chain joins TRBV5-1 to TRBJ2-3; weak D call: TRBD1 (6 bases). The ends were cut back, 4 bases at V and 0 bases at J, with 12 bases in the middle. This CDR3 is 15 amino acids long. Germline CDR1 SGHRS, CDR2 YFSETQ. The CDR3 region is CASSETGSSTDTQYF. CDR3 nucleotides: TGCGCCAGCAGCGAGACAGGTTCTAGCACAGATACGCAGTATTTT.